A selection of T cell receptor beta chains follows, all from one sample in a study of blood T cell repertoires in COVID-19. Data came from immunoSEQ multiplex PCR; TCRdb stores just in-frame clones and leaves some out. Of fewer than 40,000 clones in the sample, approximately 85% are singletons; the top ten hold about 9.7%. Sequenced material: peripheral blood. Every receptor here comes from a man older than 75 with active COVID-19. Both conserved end residues are part of each CDR3. D genes are given only for firm matches. The listing skips clone size in some rows; elsewhere it reads once, few, many or a size class.

TRBV12-3/TRBV12-4	.	TRBJ2-1	.	TGTGCCAGCAGTTTAGTTCAGTACAATGAGCAGTTCTTC	CASSLVQYNEQFF
TRBV24-1	.	TRBJ2-7	.	TGTGCCACCAGCCCGGGGAGCTCCTACGAGCAGTACTTC	CATSPGSSYEQYF
TRBV27	.	TRBJ1-2	.	TGTGCCAGCAGCAAGATGGGGGGCTATGGCTACACCTTC	CASSKMGGYGYTF
TRBV18	.	TRBJ2-7	.	TGTGCCAGCTCACCACTCCCGGGACAAGGCTACGAGCAGTACTTC	CASSPLPGQGYEQYF
TRBV2	.	TRBJ1-3	.	TGTGCCAGCAGTGAACCTCGCTCTGGAAACACCATATATTTT	CASSEPRSGNTIYF
TRBV28	once	TRBJ1-2	TRBD1	TGTGCCAGCAGTGGAGCCGGGACAGGGGACGGCTACACCTTC	CASSGAGTGDGYTF
TRBV9	.	TRBJ1-2	.	TGTGCCAGCAGCGCAGGGGACCTAGGCTATGGCTACACCTTC	CASSAGDLGYGYTF
TRBV5-6	.	TRBJ2-3	.	TGTGCCAGCAGCTTGTGGCGGGGGCGATCAGATACGCAGTATTTT	CASSLWRGRSDTQYF
TRBV5-1	.	TRBJ1-6	TRBD1	TGCGCCAGCAGCCTGGAGGGGGCGGGCTCACCCCTCCACTTT	CASSLEGAGSPLHF
TRBV7-9	once	TRBJ2-7	TRBD1	TGTGCCAGCAGCTCACGGGACAGGGTTTCGACTTTCTACGAGCAGTACTTC	CASSSRDRVSTFYEQYF
TRBV2	.	TRBJ2-2	TRBD1	TGTGCCAGCAAGAGACAGGGTTTGGACACCGGGGAGCTGTTTTTT	CASKRQGLDTGELFF